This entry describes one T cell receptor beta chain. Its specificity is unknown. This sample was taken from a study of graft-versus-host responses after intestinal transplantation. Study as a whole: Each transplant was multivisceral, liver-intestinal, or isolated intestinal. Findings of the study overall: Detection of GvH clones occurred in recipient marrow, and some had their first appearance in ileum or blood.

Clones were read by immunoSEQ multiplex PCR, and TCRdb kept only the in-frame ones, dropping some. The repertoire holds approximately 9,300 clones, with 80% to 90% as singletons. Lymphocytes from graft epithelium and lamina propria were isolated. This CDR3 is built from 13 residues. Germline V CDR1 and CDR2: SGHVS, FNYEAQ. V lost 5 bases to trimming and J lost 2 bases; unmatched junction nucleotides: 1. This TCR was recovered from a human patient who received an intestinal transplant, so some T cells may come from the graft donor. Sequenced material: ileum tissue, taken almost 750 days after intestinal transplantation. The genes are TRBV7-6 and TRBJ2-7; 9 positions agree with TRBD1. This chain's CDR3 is CASSRQGAYEQYF. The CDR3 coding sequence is TGTGCCAGCAGCCGACAGGGGGCCTACGAGCAGTACTTC.